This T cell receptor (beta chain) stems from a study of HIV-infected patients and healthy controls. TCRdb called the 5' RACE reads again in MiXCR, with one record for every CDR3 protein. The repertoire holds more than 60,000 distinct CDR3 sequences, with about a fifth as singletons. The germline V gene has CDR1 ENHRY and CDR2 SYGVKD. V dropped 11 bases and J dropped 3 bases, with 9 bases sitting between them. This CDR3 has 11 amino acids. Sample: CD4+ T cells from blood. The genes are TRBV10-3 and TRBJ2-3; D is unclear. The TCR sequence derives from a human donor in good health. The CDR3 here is CAARQTDTQYF. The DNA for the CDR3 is TGTGCCGCCCGACAAACAGATACGCAGTATTTT.